These 10 T cell receptor beta chains came from one sample sequenced in a study of CD8+CD57+ T cells in acquired aplastic anemia. CDR3 and TCR beta VDJ profiling relied on a genomic DNA template. One entry per CDR3 protein, called by TCRdb with MiXCR from the reads. The profile shows roughly 80,000 distinct CDR3 sequences, more than 40% of them singletons. The sample was sorted CD4+, CD8+, or CD8+CD57+ T cells (not recorded which) from PBMCs. These receptors were collected from a human donor in good health, serving as a control.

As for this clonotype: This may be a read error, as it is one base from a much larger clone. The chain joins TRBV4-2 to TRBJ2-3; 7 bases match TRBD1. Germline V gene sequence: CDR1 LGHNA, CDR2 YNFKEQ. The V and J ends lost 4 bases and 2 bases, in that order; junction bases with no gene match: 6. The CDR3 is 15 amino acids. The CDR3, as DNA: TGTGCCAGCAGCCTCCACGGGACAGTCACAGATACGCAGTATTTT. It translates to CASSLHGTVTDTQYF.

This chain links TRBV25-1 with TRBJ2-3; D tentatively reads TRBD1 or TRBD2 (5 bases each). V was clipped by 11 bases and J by 4 bases, with 16 bases between them. This CDR3 has 13 residues. Germline V gives CDR1 MGHDK, CDR2 SYGVNS. The CDR3 region has the DNA TGTGCCTGGAGTGTACTGGGGGCAGATACGCAGTATTTT. Protein product: CAWSVLGADTQYF.

This clonotype has ten or more counts. The rearrangement uses TRBV5-4 and TRBJ2-7; D may correspond to TRBD1 or TRBD2 (5 bases each). CDR1 and CDR2 from the germline V gene are SGHNT and YYREEE (reference sequence). Deletions cut 3 bases from V and 1 base from J, with 11 bases between. There are 14 residues in the CDR3. The CDR3 here is CASSSGTGSYEQYF. The CDR3 region has the DNA TGTGCCAGCAGCTCCGGGACGGGATCCTACGAGCAGTACTTC.

This clonotype appeared once. Written as DNA, the CDR3 is TGTGCCAGTAGTATATCTTACAGCACAGATACGCAGTATTTT. Translating it yields CASSISYSTDTQYF. The V call is TRBV19, the J call TRBJ2-3; D not certain. The CDR3 runs to 14 residues. The germline V and J ends were trimmed by 2 bases and 0 bases, with 6 bases remaining between them. Looked up from germline, CDR1 is LNHDA and CDR2 is SQIVND (reference sequence).

This clonotype was counted many times. The CDR3 sequence: CASNPPAGGFNEQFF. In nucleotides, the CDR3 is TGTGCCAGTAACCCCCCAGCGGGAGGTTTTAATGAGCAGTTCTTC. The V call is TRBV19, the J call TRBJ2-1, with TRBD2 matching over 9 bases. The CDR3 has 15 amino acids. With V trimmed by 7 bases and J by 7 bases, 11 bases remained unmatched. Germline lookup yields CDR1 LNHDA and CDR2 SQIVND (reference sequence).

This clonotype was seen a handful of times. The J gene is TRBJ1-5, the V gene TRBV5-5, with a tentative D call TRBD1 (5 bases). Deletions cut 0 bases from V and 5 bases from J, with 9 bases between. Looked up from germline, CDR1 is SGHKS and CDR2 is YYEKEE (reference sequence). The CDR3 has 14 amino acids. This CDR3 is CASSLVGADQPQHF. The CDR3 nucleotides read TGTGCCAGCAGCTTGGTTGGGGCGGATCAGCCCCAGCATTTT.

V and J are TRBV2 and TRBJ2-7, with TRBD1 identical over 11 bases. This CDR3 is 15 amino acids long. Germline assignment: CDR1 SNHLY and CDR2 FYNNEI. After removal of 6 bases from V and 1 base from J, the junction contained 5 bases not matched to a gene. CDR3 DNA: TGTGCCAGCAGGGGACAGGGGGACCCATCCTACGAGCAGTACTTC. Protein: CASRGQGDPSYEQYF.

The V and J genes are TRBV4-1 and TRBJ1-1; 8 nucleotides line up with TRBD1. The germline V gene encodes CDR1 MGHRA and CDR2 YSYEKL. The CDR3 is 15 amino acids. V lost 5 bases, J lost 3 bases, and 8 bases stayed unmatched. CDR3 residues: CASSVLVQGDTEAFF. Written as DNA, the CDR3 is TGCGCCAGCAGCGTCCTAGTACAGGGGGACACTGAAGCTTTCTTT.

A single count supports this clonotype. The chain combines TRBV15 with TRBJ2-3; D remains unclear. Germline V gene sequence: CDR1 LNHNV, CDR2 YYDKDF (reference sequence). Trimming removed 0 bases at V and 0 bases at J, with 7 bases between. The CDR3 spans 15 residues. The CDR3, as DNA: TGTGCCACCAGCAGAGATCGGGTTAGCACAGATACGCAGTATTTT. Its translation: CATSRDRVSTDTQYF.

This clonotype was counted between two and nine times. The chain is built from TRBV20-1 and TRBJ1-1; 12 nucleotides match TRBD1. The CDR3 runs 19 residues. V lost 6 bases and J lost 3; bases outside the gene matches: 20. CDR1 is DFQATT, CDR2 SNEGSKA, per germline (reference sequence). CDR3 loop: CSARMGPGQGAKFDTEAFF. CDR3 coding DNA: TGCAGTGCCAGAATGGGACCGGGACAGGGGGCAAAATTCGACACTGAAGCTTTCTTT.